This T cell receptor beta chain was identified in a study of T cells in Graves' hyperthyroidism and ophthalmopathy. CDR3 size: 15 residues. Germline V gene sequence: CDR1 SQVTM, CDR2 ANQGSEA. V was pared by 6 bases and J by 3 bases, with 10 bases of the junction left unmatched. Amplification targeted TCR beta CDR3 regions from RNA transcripts. Using the HTBI primer set, a first-round RT-PCR was run on the TCR CDR3. One entry per CDR3 protein results from TCRdb running MiXCR on the multiplex PCR reads. The sample contains hundreds of thousands of distinct CDR3 sequences, about 25% of which appear only once. This clonotype was observed a few times. The study excluded patients with uncontrolled infection, other autoimmune disease, pregnancy or lactation. PBMCs stemmed from approximately 10 ml fresh peripheral blood.

Sequencing was carried out using blood. The sequence was collected from a man aged 45-65 years with Graves' hyperthyroidism. V is TRBV29-1 and J is TRBJ2-5; 10 positions match TRBD2. The CDR3 is CSVERASGRKETQYF. In nucleotides, the CDR3 is TGCAGCGTAGAGCGGGCTAGCGGGAGAAAAGAGACCCAGTACTTC. Full variable domain (missing parts from reference TRBV29-1 and TRBJ2-5): SAVISQKPSRDICQRGTSLTIQCQVDSQVTMMFWYRQQPGQSLTLIATANQGSEATYESGFVIDKFPISRPNLTFSTLTVSNMSPEDSSIYLCSVERASGRKETQYFGPGTRLLVL.